This TCR beta chain was found in a study of cytomegalovirus exposure and HLA in healthy donors. General study findings and limits: Most TCR beta V segments were productive about 87% or about 30% of the time in an earlier analysis. A later analysis found that most CMV-associated TCR beta chains appeared HLA-restricted.

Note on this clone: The antigen is not known.

The CDR3 covers 14 residues. The ends lost 4 bases at V and 4 bases at J; junction bases unmatched: 6. The germline gives CDR1 SGHKS, CDR2 YYEKEE (reference sequence). Primers for the PCR totalled 60 Vbeta and 13 Jbeta. Repertoires were generated with immunoSEQ multiplex PCR, while TCRdb's copy carries only in-frame clones and drops some. The repertoire consists of 130,000 or so clones, with roughly four fifths occurring once and the leading ten covering less than 3.5%. The clonotype comes from a woman in her forties in good health and CMV-seropositive. Sequencing was done on a sample of PBMCs. This chain connects TRBV5-5 to TRBJ1-1, with 8 bases matching TRBD1. CDR3 loop: CASSVGQGGTEAFF. The CDR3 nucleotides read TGTGCCAGCAGCGTAGGACAGGGAGGCACTGAAGCTTTCTTT.